A single sample gave rise to the 32 T cell receptor beta chains below, sequenced in a study of shared clonotypes between healthy human individuals. Clones were read by immunoSEQ multiplex PCR, and TCRdb kept only the in-frame ones, dropping some. This table holds 950,000 to 1,100,000 clones, approximately 72% found once. The sequenced material came from memory CD4+ T cells sorted from blood. As for subset: CD45RA-negative fraction. The receptors were gathered from a man between 18 and 29 years old in good health.

V is TRBV6-6 and J is TRBJ2-2; D possibly corresponds to TRBD2 (5 bases). Trimming took off 4 bases at V and 4 bases at J, with 16 bases between the two ends. The CDR3 is made up of 16 amino acids. CDR1 and CDR2 from the germline V gene are MNHNY and SVGAGI (reference sequence). As DNA, the CDR3 is TGTGCCAGCAGTTCCCCCGAGGAGCGGCGCACCGGGGAGCTGTTTTTT. Translation: CASSSPEERRTGELFF.

V usage is TRBV29-1 and J usage is TRBJ1-2, with a weak D call TRBD1 (5 bases). This CDR3 contains 13 residues. Germline CDR1 and CDR2: SQVTM and ANQGSEA. V was cut by 8 bases and J by 2 bases, with 15 bases left in between. CDR3 sequence: CSIRVGGNYGYTF. The CDR3 nucleotides read TGCAGCATTCGAGTCGGGGGAAACTATGGCTACACCTTC.

The chain carries TRBV10-3 and TRBJ1-2; D may be TRBD1 (6 bases). Trimming pared 6 bases from V and 4 bases from J, leaving 12 bases between. CDR1 and CDR2 (germline): ENHRY, SYGVKD. The CDR3 has 13 amino acids. Here the CDR3 DNA reads TGTGCCATCAGCTTACAGGGATTCTATGGCTACACCTTC. It is translated as CAISLQGFYGYTF.

This chain uses TRBV7-2 with TRBJ1-3; D call uncertain. CDR3 length: 16 amino acids. Trimming took 5 bases from V and 0 from J, leaving 14 bases between them. Germline CDR1 reads SGHTA; CDR2 reads FQGNSA. This CDR3 reads CASSPDRSISGNTIYF. The CDR3 nucleotides read TGTGCCAGCAGCCCGGACCGCTCCATCTCTGGAAACACCATATATTTT.

Written as DNA, the CDR3 is TGTGCCAGCAGGCTAGCGGGGGGCGCCTACGAGCAGTACTTC. Translated: CASRLAGGAYEQYF. This chain joins TRBV5-4 and TRBJ2-7; 11 bases fit TRBD2. CDR3 length: 14 residues. Germline V gene data show CDR1 as SGHNT and CDR2 as YYREEE (reference sequence). J lost 2 bases, V lost 5 bases, and 3 bases had no gene match.

At least ten counts were recorded for this clone. J is TRBJ1-6 and V is TRBV27, with D maybe TRBD1 (5 bases). V shed 6 bases and J shed 6 bases, with 15 bases lying between them. CDR1 MNHEY and CDR2 SMNVEV come from the germline V gene (reference sequence). CDR3 length: 15 residues. The CDR3 DNA sequence: TGTGCCAGCAGGGACCCGGGGGGTTTTAATTCACCCCTCCACTTT. Residues: CASRDPGGFNSPLHF.

A few counts support this clone. This chain joins TRBV10-1 and TRBJ2-7; D uncertain. The germline V and J ends were trimmed by 0 bases and 5 bases, with 11 bases remaining between them. Germline assignment: CDR1 WNHNN and CDR2 SYGVQD (reference sequence). CDR3 size: 14 residues. CDR3 loop: CASSESIKPDEQYF. The CDR3 DNA is TGCGCCAGCAGTGAGTCGATCAAACCGGACGAGCAGTACTTC.

Regarding this clone: Distinct nucleotide sequences in the sample also encode this CDR3. J is TRBJ2-1 and V is TRBV7-9; 7 positions match TRBD2. Germline loops: CDR1 SEHNR, CDR2 FQNEAQ (reference sequence). The V gene end was trimmed by 5 bases and the J gene end by 3 bases; junction bases not matched to a gene: 4. This CDR3 is built from 14 residues. The CDR3 sequence is CASSPGLGYNEQFF. The CDR3 DNA reads TGTGCCAGCAGCCCTGGACTAGGCTACAATGAGCAGTTCTTC.

The chain carries TRBV7-2 and TRBJ2-4, with D perhaps matching TRBD1 (5 bases). Germline-derived CDR1 and CDR2 are SGHTA and FQGNSA. V lost 5 bases and J 2 bases, leaving 10 bases between the germline ends. The CDR3 is 14 residues long. CDR3 bases: TGTGCCAGCAGCGCCGGACATTCCAAAAACATTCAGTACTTC. Translated: CASSAGHSKNIQYF. The whole variable domain, remainder taken from reference TRBV7-2 and TRBJ2-4, is GAGVSQSPSNKVTEKGKDVELRCDPISGHTALYWYRQSLGQGLEFLIYFQGNSAPDKSGLPSDRFSAERTGGSVSTLTIQRTQQEDSAVYLCASSAGHSKNIQYFGAGTRLSVL.

This clone was observed a handful of times. The J gene is TRBJ1-6, the V gene TRBV5-1; 7 nucleotides line up with TRBD1. CDR3 length equals 16 residues. J was trimmed by 7 bases and V by 2 bases; bases with no gene match: 9. The germline V gene encodes CDR1 SGHRS and CDR2 YFSETQ. CDR3 sequence (DNA): TGCGCCAGCAGCTTCGCACGGGACAGCCGGAATTCACCCCTCCACTTT. It translates to CASSFARDSRNSPLHF.

As concerns this clone: A single base separates this from a much larger clone, so it may be a read error. V and J are TRBV30 and TRBJ2-1; D is uncertain. CDR3 length: 13 residues. Germline V lookup: CDR1 GTSNPN, CDR2 SVGIG (reference sequence). This chain's CDR3 is CTWSVWAPNEQFF. CDR3 nucleotide sequence: TGTACCTGGAGTGTATGGGCACCGAATGAGCAGTTCTTC.

V and J are TRBV7-3 and TRBJ1-2; no clear D gene. The CDR3 sequence is 13 residues long. The germline CDR1 and CDR2 sequences are SGHTA and FQGTGA. Trimming removed 5 bases at V and 4 bases at J, with 11 bases between. CDR3 nucleotides: TGTGCCAGCAGCCCATCCGACTCCTATGGCTACACCTTC. This encodes CASSPSDSYGYTF.

This clone has only a few counts. The V gene is TRBV5-1, the J gene TRBJ1-5, with D unclear. V lost 4 bases and J lost 4, with 9 bases in between. The CDR3 sequence is 13 residues long. Per the germline V gene, CDR1 is SGHRS and CDR2 is YFSETQ. Here the CDR3 reads CASSPGRNQPQHF. CDR3 coding DNA: TGCGCCAGCAGCCCAGGACGGAATCAGCCCCAGCATTTT.

The rearrangement uses TRBV19 and TRBJ1-2; D is unresolved. The CDR3 runs 15 residues. The germline V gene encodes CDR1 LNHDA and CDR2 SQIVND (reference sequence). The germline V and J ends were trimmed by 7 bases and 2 bases, with 17 bases remaining between them. Here the CDR3 reads CASTVGLGGNYGYTF. The CDR3 DNA reads TGTGCCAGTACCGTCGGGTTGGGCGGAAACTATGGCTACACCTTC.

The chain carries TRBV6-1 and TRBJ1-2; no firm D call. There are 11 residues in the CDR3. Trimming removed 6 bases from V and 8 bases from J, with 10 bases in between. CDR1 and CDR2 (germline): MNHNS, SASEGT. The CDR3 nucleotides are TGTGCCAGCAGATCGATGGTCGGCTACACCTTC. This encodes CASRSMVGYTF.

The CDR3 region is CASSRQGLEGDTQYF. The CDR3 nucleotides are TGTGCCAGCAGCCGACAGGGTCTGGAGGGAGATACGCAGTATTTT. The chain is built from TRBV6-4 and TRBJ2-3; a possible D gene is TRBD1 (7 bases). Germline V lookup: CDR1 MRHNA, CDR2 SNTAGT. The CDR3 is 15 amino acids. Trimming left V 6 bases short and J 5 bases short, with 18 bases between.

The gene calls are TRBV6-5 and TRBJ1-2; 8 nucleotides line up with TRBD1. In germline, CDR1 is MNHEY, CDR2 SVGAGI. The CDR3 loop spans 15 amino acids. V trimming: 0 bases; J trimming: 6 bases; junction bases outside the gene matches: 6. CDR3 sequence reads: CASSYSQAGGNGYTF. The CDR3 nucleotides read TGTGCCAGCAGTTACTCTCAGGCAGGGGGCAATGGCTACACCTTC.

V gene TRBV7-3 combines with J gene TRBJ1-2, with no clear D. V gave up 5 bases and J gave up 4 bases, with 20 bases separating them. This CDR3 has 16 residues. Per germline, CDR1 SGHTA and CDR2 FQGTGA. The CDR3 DNA reads as TGTGCCAGCAGCAGGGAGCCATACCAGGATCGCTATGGCTACACCTTC. It specifies CASSREPYQDRYGYTF.

V is TRBV5-1 and J is TRBJ1-2; no clear D. This CDR3 has 12 residues. Trimming stripped 1 base from V and 4 bases from J, with 5 bases between. CDR1 SGHRS and CDR2 YFSETQ come from the germline V gene. CDR3 sequence reads: CASSLPSYGYTF. CDR3 nucleotides: TGCGCCAGCAGCTTGCCGAGCTATGGCTACACCTTC.

The CDR3 DNA follows: TGTGCCAGCAAGACAGGGGGCGGTATCGTGACCCAGTACTTC. The encoded protein is CASKTGGGIVTQYF. This chain connects TRBV2 to TRBJ2-5; 10 positions agree with TRBD1. This CDR3 is 14 amino acids long. After removal of 7 bases from V and 7 bases from J, the junction contained 9 bases not matched to a gene. Germline loops: CDR1 SNHLY, CDR2 FYNNEI.

The chain couples TRBV11-1 to TRBJ1-4; 9 bases fit TRBD1. The CDR3 extends over 12 amino acids. The V and J ends lost 7 bases and 10 bases, in that order; junction bases with no gene match: 4. Germline V CDR1 and CDR2: SGHAT, FQDESV (reference sequence). The CDR3 is CASTPDRGKLFF. The DNA of the CDR3 is TGTGCCAGCACTCCGGACAGGGGAAAACTGTTTTTT.

The rearrangement joins TRBV5-1 to TRBJ1-3; TRBD1 might be the D (6 bases). CDR3 length equals 17 residues. Trimming shortened V by 1 base and J by 2 bases, and 16 bases separated the two germline ends. Looked up from germline, CDR1 is SGHRS and CDR2 is YFSETQ. The CDR3 region is CASSLQTQGSPGNTIYF. Here the CDR3 DNA reads TGCGCCAGCAGCTTGCAGACTCAGGGGAGCCCTGGAAACACCATATATTTT.

Of note for this clone: The same CDR3 arises from other DNA sequences in this sample as well. This chain joins TRBV10-3 and TRBJ2-7, with D possibly matching TRBD2 (5 bases). V lost 0 bases, J lost 0 bases, and 9 bases lay in between. The length of the CDR3 is 15 residues. Looked up from germline, CDR1 is ENHRY and CDR2 is SYGVKD. The CDR3 region has the DNA TGTGCCATCAGTGAGTCTTGGGAGAGCTCCTACGAGCAGTACTTC. This sequence encodes CAISESWESSYEQYF.

This chain joins TRBV30 and TRBJ2-7, with TRBD2 identical over 14 bases. CDR1 and CDR2 from the germline V gene are GTSNPN and SVGIG (reference sequence). This CDR3 region has 17 residues. V lost 3 bases, J lost 5 bases, and 12 bases stayed unmatched. The CDR3 coding sequence is TGTGCCTGGAGGATCTGGACTAGCGGGAGGACCCAGGACGAGCAGTACTTC. Amino acid sequence: CAWRIWTSGRTQDEQYF. Full variable domain (missing parts from reference TRBV30 and TRBJ2-7): SQTIHQWPATLVQPVGSPLSLECTVEGTSNPNLYWYRQAAGRGLQLLFYSVGIGQISSEVPQNLSASRPQDRQFILSSKKLLLSDSGFYLCAWRIWTSGRTQDEQYFGPGTRLTVT.

The chain recombines TRBV6-4 with TRBJ1-2; 7 bases map to TRBD1. V gave up 6 bases and J gave up 6 bases; unmatched junction bases: 7. From germline, CDR1 is MRHNA and CDR2 SNTAGT. The CDR3 spans 13 residues. The CDR3 sequence: CASSDGTVNGYTF. The CDR3 coding sequence is TGTGCCAGCAGCGATGGGACAGTCAATGGCTACACCTTC.

The chain joins TRBV7-9 to TRBJ2-3; D is undetermined. The CDR3 sequence is 12 residues long. Germline CDR1 SEHNR, CDR2 FQNEAQ (reference sequence). V lost 1 base and J 9 bases, leaving 8 bases between the germline ends. Here the CDR3 reads CASSLEGQTQYF. CDR3 sequence (DNA): TGTGCCAGCAGCTTAGAGGGCCAGACGCAGTATTTT. The full variable domain, rest sourced from reference TRBV7-9 and TRBJ2-3, is DTGVSQNPRHKITKRGQNVTFRCDPISEHNRLYWYRQTLGQGPEFLTYFQNEAQLEKSRLLSDRFSAERPKGSFSTLEIQRTEQGDSAMYLCASSLEGQTQYFGPGTRLTVL.

The chain carries TRBV18 and TRBJ1-2; no definite D call. The CDR3 is made up of 14 amino acids. Trimming stripped 2 bases from V and 8 bases from J, with 15 bases between. Germline V CDR1 and CDR2: KGHSH, LQKENI. The DNA of the CDR3 is TGTGCCAGCTCACCATCGCATCAGGTGGGAGGCTACACCTTC. Translation: CASSPSHQVGGYTF.

This clone occurred once. DNA for the CDR3: TGTGCCAGTAGTTTTGGGGGGCCCCCCAGGGAAGCTTTCTTT. It translates to CASSFGGPPREAFF. The chain recombines TRBV19 with TRBJ1-1; tentative D call: TRBD1 (6 bases). The V and J ends lost 5 bases and 8 bases respectively, with 18 bases between them. The CDR3 spans 14 residues. Germline-derived CDR1 and CDR2 are LNHDA and SQIVND (reference sequence).

The chain employs TRBV28 and TRBJ1-3, with D unclear. Germline CDR1 MDHEN, CDR2 SYDVKM. Trimming cost V 7 bases and J 7 bases, with 11 bases left between them. The length of the CDR3 is 12 residues. CDR3 sequence reads: CASTTNENTIYF. The CDR3 DNA reads TGTGCCAGCACCACAAACGAGAACACCATATATTTT.

The chain joins TRBV27 to TRBJ2-7, with 9 bases matching TRBD2. Germline trimming cut 3 bases from V and 7 bases from J; bases unmatched to any gene: 13. The V gene's germline CDR1 is MNHEY and CDR2 SMNVEV (reference sequence). This CDR3 is 16 amino acids long. The CDR3 here is CASSFSVTSGQGEQYF. CDR3 DNA sequence: TGTGCCAGCAGTTTTAGCGTTACTAGCGGGCAGGGGGAGCAGTACTTC.

The CDR3 nucleotides are TGCGCCAGCAGCTTTCTAGCGGGAGAAGGTAAAGAGCAGTACTTC. Its translation: CASSFLAGEGKEQYF. The rearrangement joins TRBV5-1 to TRBJ2-7; 10 nucleotides match TRBD2. The V gene end was trimmed by 2 bases and the J gene end by 7 bases; junction bases not matched to a gene: 9. The CDR3 has 15 amino acids. In germline, CDR1 is SGHRS, CDR2 YFSETQ.

The chain has TRBV2 and TRBJ1-3, with D possibly matching TRBD1 (6 bases). The germline CDR1 and CDR2 sequences are SNHLY and FYNNEI. CDR3 length: 16 amino acids. V shed 3 bases and J shed 4 bases, with 16 bases lying between them. The CDR3 nucleotides read TGTGCCAGCAGTGAGGAAGGGGGACTCCTCGGAAACACCATATATTTT. This sequence encodes CASSEEGGLLGNTIYF.